This TCR beta chain originates from a study of T cells in Graves' hyperthyroidism and ophthalmopathy. General observations from the study: Ophthalmopathy could be told apart from stable hyperthyroidism with a 13 V-J model. Peripheral blood also featured most of the thyroid clonotypes expanded above 0.001. Ophthalmopathy, as predicted by the model, came a median about seven months after the prediction.

This clonotype was seen only once. The antigen is unknown. The CDR3 runs 13 residues. The germline gives CDR1 ENHRY, CDR2 SYGVKD. Researchers amplified the TCR beta CDR3 regions from RNA transcripts. The primer set for the first-round RT-PCR of the TCR CDR3 was HTBI. TCRdb called the multiplex PCR reads again in MiXCR, with one record for every CDR3 protein. This sample has roughly 840,000 distinct CDR3 sequences, with about 38% found just once. Graves' hyperthyroidism was deemed stable absent ophthalmopathy progression within 18 months. This receptor was obtained from a man aged 18 to 29 with Graves' hyperthyroidism. J is TRBJ1-5 and V is TRBV10-3; D unresolved. The sequencing sample was made of blood. The CDR3 loop is CAPNTNSNQPQHF. CDR3 sequence (DNA): TGTGCTCCTAACACGAATAGCAATCAGCCCCAGCATTTT.